This is a list of T cell receptor beta chains from one sample in a study of blood T cell repertoires in COVID-19. Sequenced by immunoSEQ multiplex PCR; TCRdb stores in-frame clones only, minus some. The repertoire holds some 170,000 clones, with about three quarters as singletons. Sequenced material: peripheral blood. These receptors came from a woman between 50 and 59 years old with active or convalescent COVID-19. Each CDR3 is given with its conserved first and last residue. The order of the fields is V gene, D gene, clone size, J gene, CDR3 DNA, CDR3 protein. The D gene is left open where the match is weak. Some rows have no size entry. The others give once, few or many, or a class for an expanded clone.

v_gene: TRBV19; d_gene: TRBD2; abundance: NA; j_gene: TRBJ2-3; CDR3nt: TGTGCCAGTAGTATAACGACTAGCGGGTTGGATACGCAGTATTTT; CDR3aa: CASSITTSGLDTQYF
v_gene: TRBV6-4; d_gene: NA; abundance: NA; j_gene: TRBJ1-1; CDR3nt: TGTGCCAGCTCCGTGAGGGCGGGCACTGAAGCTTTCTTT; CDR3aa: CASSVRAGTEAFF
v_gene: TRBV7-3; d_gene: NA; abundance: NA; j_gene: TRBJ2-5; CDR3nt: TGTGCCAGCAGCTTAACGGGCCCATTCGAGACCCAGTACTTC; CDR3aa: CASSLTGPFETQYF
v_gene: TRBV19; d_gene: NA; abundance: NA; j_gene: TRBJ1-4; CDR3nt: TGTGCCAGTAGTGTCGGGACTCAAAATGAAAAACTGTTTTTT; CDR3aa: CASSVGTQNEKLFF
v_gene: TRBV30; d_gene: NA; abundance: NA; j_gene: TRBJ1-2; CDR3nt: TGTGCCTGGAGCCTCGGGATTAACTATGGCTACACCTTC; CDR3aa: CAWSLGINYGYTF
v_gene: TRBV5-5; d_gene: NA; abundance: NA; j_gene: TRBJ2-2; CDR3nt: TGTGCCAGCAGCATAGAGAACACCGGGGAGCTGTTTTTT; CDR3aa: CASSIENTGELFF
v_gene: TRBV6-1; d_gene: NA; abundance: NA; j_gene: TRBJ1-1; CDR3nt: TGTGCCAGCAGTGAATGGGGAGTAGGAACTGAAGCTTTCTTT; CDR3aa: CASSEWGVGTEAFF
v_gene: TRBV7-9; d_gene: TRBD1; abundance: NA; j_gene: TRBJ2-5; CDR3nt: TGTGCCAGCAGCCCCGGACAGGGCGGTAAGACCCAGTACTTC; CDR3aa: CASSPGQGGKTQYF
v_gene: TRBV30; d_gene: NA; abundance: NA; j_gene: TRBJ1-3; CDR3nt: TGTGCCCTAGATCCGAGCTCTGGAAACACCATATATTTT; CDR3aa: CALDPSSGNTIYF
v_gene: TRBV7-2; d_gene: NA; abundance: NA; j_gene: TRBJ1-1; CDR3nt: TGTGCCAGCAGCCCGAAGGTAGGAGTGTACAGGACCACTGAAGCTTTCTTT; CDR3aa: CASSPKVGVYRTTEAFF
v_gene: TRBV4-2; d_gene: NA; abundance: NA; j_gene: TRBJ1-2; CDR3nt: TGTGCCAGCAGCCAAGGACAGAACATTGATGGCTACACCTTC; CDR3aa: CASSQGQNIDGYTF
v_gene: TRBV7-2; d_gene: NA; abundance: NA; j_gene: TRBJ2-5; CDR3nt: TGTGCCAGCAGCTTACACTTCCAAGAGACCCAGTACTTC; CDR3aa: CASSLHFQETQYF
v_gene: TRBV14; d_gene: NA; abundance: few; j_gene: TRBJ1-2; CDR3nt: TGTGCCAGCAGCCACCCGGGGGAAGGCTACACCTTC; CDR3aa: CASSHPGEGYTF
v_gene: TRBV5-4; d_gene: TRBD2; abundance: NA; j_gene: TRBJ2-3; CDR3nt: TGTGCCAGCAGCTTGGCCGTGGGACTAGCGACCCACACAGATACGCAGTATTTT; CDR3aa: CASSLAVGLATHTDTQYF
v_gene: TRBV7-2; d_gene: NA; abundance: NA; j_gene: TRBJ1-1; CDR3nt: TGTGCCAGCAGCTTGGGGGGGGGAAGCTACACTGAAGCTTTCTTT; CDR3aa: CASSLGGGSYTEAFF
v_gene: TRBV11-3; d_gene: NA; abundance: NA; j_gene: TRBJ2-5; CDR3nt: TGTGCCAGCAGCCGGGACTCGCAAGAGACCCAGTACTTC; CDR3aa: CASSRDSQETQYF
v_gene: TRBV10-3; d_gene: TRBD1; abundance: NA; j_gene: TRBJ2-7; CDR3nt: TGTGCCACCGGACAGGACGACTACGAGCAGTACTTC; CDR3aa: CATGQDDYEQYF
v_gene: TRBV18; d_gene: TRBD1; abundance: NA; j_gene: TRBJ1-1; CDR3nt: TGTGCCAGCTCACCATCGGACAGGGAAGCTTTCTTT; CDR3aa: CASSPSDREAFF
v_gene: TRBV7-2; d_gene: TRBD1; abundance: NA; j_gene: TRBJ2-7; CDR3nt: TGTGCCAGCAGCCGGGACAGGGTGAGGGAGCAGTACTTC; CDR3aa: CASSRDRVREQYF
v_gene: TRBV4-3; d_gene: TRBD2; abundance: NA; j_gene: TRBJ2-3; CDR3nt: TGCGCCAGCAGCCAGGTAGCGGGGGGCCTCACAGATACGCAGTATTTT; CDR3aa: CASSQVAGGLTDTQYF
v_gene: TRBV19; d_gene: TRBD2; abundance: NA; j_gene: TRBJ2-3; CDR3nt: TGTGCCAGTAGTATAGAGTTTAGCGGGAGTCGGTATTTT; CDR3aa: CASSIEFSGSRYF
v_gene: TRBV7-2; d_gene: TRBD1; abundance: NA; j_gene: TRBJ1-2; CDR3nt: TGTGCCAGCAAGGCACAGGGGGCCGCAAAGGGCTACACCTTC; CDR3aa: CASKAQGAAKGYTF
v_gene: TRBV4-2; d_gene: TRBD2; abundance: NA; j_gene: TRBJ2-3; CDR3nt: TGTGCCAGCAGCCAAGAAGGGACTAGCGGGAGGGCCGGGGATACGCAGTATTTT; CDR3aa: CASSQEGTSGRAGDTQYF
v_gene: TRBV5-1; d_gene: NA; abundance: once; j_gene: TRBJ1-2; CDR3nt: TGCGCCAGCAGCTTTCTTGCGGAGGATGGCTACACCTTC; CDR3aa: CASSFLAEDGYTF
v_gene: TRBV2; d_gene: NA; abundance: NA; j_gene: TRBJ2-4; CDR3nt: TGTGCCAGCAGTTTAACCACGAGCCACATTCAGTACTTC; CDR3aa: CASSLTTSHIQYF
v_gene: TRBV2; d_gene: TRBD2; abundance: NA; j_gene: TRBJ2-5; CDR3nt: TGTGCGACGGGGGGGGTGTTCCAAGAGACCCAGTACTTC; CDR3aa: CATGGVFQETQYF
v_gene: TRBV7-2; d_gene: TRBD2; abundance: NA; j_gene: TRBJ2-5; CDR3nt: TGTGCCAGCAGCTTACGGGCTAGCGGGGGAGGGTCACAAGAGACCCAGTACTTC; CDR3aa: CASSLRASGGGSQETQYF
v_gene: TRBV5-5; d_gene: NA; abundance: NA; j_gene: TRBJ1-5; CDR3nt: TGTGCCAGCAGCTTGTCGGGGTATAGCAATCAGCCCCAGCATTTT; CDR3aa: CASSLSGYSNQPQHF
v_gene: TRBV10-1; d_gene: NA; abundance: NA; j_gene: TRBJ2-7; CDR3nt: TGCGCCAGCACCCCAGGACCTTACGGGACTTACGAGCAGTACTTC; CDR3aa: CASTPGPYGTYEQYF
v_gene: TRBV11-2; d_gene: NA; abundance: NA; j_gene: TRBJ2-5; CDR3nt: TGTGCCAGCAGCTTTACAAGGGGAGAGACCCAGTACTTC; CDR3aa: CASSFTRGETQYF
v_gene: TRBV30; d_gene: NA; abundance: NA; j_gene: TRBJ2-5; CDR3nt: TGTGCCTGGAGTGTACTGGAGGGTTGGCAAGAGACCCAGTACTTC; CDR3aa: CAWSVLEGWQETQYF
v_gene: TRBV7-2; d_gene: TRBD2; abundance: NA; j_gene: TRBJ2-7; CDR3nt: TGTGCCAGCAGCGTACAAGGGACTAGCGGGAGCCACGAGCAGTACTTC; CDR3aa: CASSVQGTSGSHEQYF
v_gene: TRBV6-6; d_gene: NA; abundance: NA; j_gene: TRBJ1-1; CDR3nt: TGTGCCAGCAACAACCCGACGGAGACTGAAGCTTTCTTT; CDR3aa: CASNNPTETEAFF
v_gene: TRBV19; d_gene: NA; abundance: NA; j_gene: TRBJ1-1; CDR3nt: TGTGCCAGTAGTGATCAGGGGATTGACACTGAAGCTTTCTTT; CDR3aa: CASSDQGIDTEAFF
v_gene: TRBV3-1/TRBV3-2; d_gene: TRBD2; abundance: once; j_gene: TRBJ2-1; CDR3nt: TGTGCCAGCAGCCAGATGGGGACTAGCGGGAATCAGTTCTTC; CDR3aa: CASSQMGTSGNQFF
v_gene: TRBV9; d_gene: TRBD1; abundance: many; j_gene: TRBJ1-2; CDR3nt: TGTGCCAGCAGCGCTCTACAGGGGGTTAGTGGCTACACCTTC; CDR3aa: CASSALQGVSGYTF
v_gene: TRBV7-2; d_gene: TRBD2; abundance: NA; j_gene: TRBJ2-7; CDR3nt: TGTGCCAGCAGCCACAGATCAGGGAGGGACCTCCCCGAGCAGTACTTC; CDR3aa: CASSHRSGRDLPEQYF
v_gene: TRBV10-3; d_gene: TRBD1; abundance: NA; j_gene: TRBJ1-2; CDR3nt: TGTGCCATCAGTGAAGGGGGCTTCCTCTTCCTGACCTTC; CDR3aa: CAISEGGFLFLTF
v_gene: TRBV18; d_gene: NA; abundance: NA; j_gene: TRBJ1-4; CDR3nt: TGTGCCAGCTCACCACCGCCGGGGGAGGAAAAACTGTTTTTT; CDR3aa: CASSPPPGEEKLFF
v_gene: TRBV7-3; d_gene: TRBD1; abundance: NA; j_gene: TRBJ1-1; CDR3nt: TGTGCCAGCAGCCCGACAGGGGGCGAGAACACTGAAGCTTTCTTT; CDR3aa: CASSPTGGENTEAFF
v_gene: TRBV6-6; d_gene: NA; abundance: NA; j_gene: TRBJ1-5; CDR3nt: TGTGCCAGCAGTTACGCAGACAATCAGCCCCAGCATTTT; CDR3aa: CASSYADNQPQHF
v_gene: TRBV19; d_gene: TRBD1; abundance: NA; j_gene: TRBJ1-1; CDR3nt: TGTGCCAGTAGTATCATGGGACAGCCTAACCCAAGGGCTTTCTTT; CDR3aa: CASSIMGQPNPRAFF
v_gene: TRBV11-2; d_gene: NA; abundance: NA; j_gene: TRBJ1-1; CDR3nt: TGTGCCAGCAGCTTACCCCTCCCACAGAACACTGAAGCTTTCTTT; CDR3aa: CASSLPLPQNTEAFF
v_gene: TRBV11-2; d_gene: NA; abundance: NA; j_gene: TRBJ1-2; CDR3nt: TGTGCCAGCAGTCCGCGGGTCGGCTATGGCTACACCTTC; CDR3aa: CASSPRVGYGYTF
v_gene: TRBV3-1/TRBV3-2; d_gene: TRBD2; abundance: NA; j_gene: TRBJ2-1; CDR3nt: TGTGCCAGCAGCCAAAATGTGGCGGGGGGCGTGAATGAGCAGTTCTTC; CDR3aa: CASSQNVAGGVNEQFF
v_gene: TRBV27; d_gene: TRBD1; abundance: NA; j_gene: TRBJ1-5; CDR3nt: TGTGCCAGCAGTTTATCGGACAGGGTCAATCAGCCCCAGCATTTT; CDR3aa: CASSLSDRVNQPQHF
v_gene: TRBV14; d_gene: TRBD1; abundance: NA; j_gene: TRBJ1-2; CDR3nt: TGTGCCAGCAGCGCACCGGGACAGGGGCTTTACGACGGCTACACCTTC; CDR3aa: CASSAPGQGLYDGYTF
v_gene: TRBV19; d_gene: NA; abundance: NA; j_gene: TRBJ1-4; CDR3nt: TGTGCCAGTAGTACCGTCGAGACAGTCCGGATTAATGAAAAACTGTTTTTT; CDR3aa: CASSTVETVRINEKLFF
v_gene: TRBV6-5; d_gene: NA; abundance: NA; j_gene: TRBJ1-2; CDR3nt: TGTGCCAGCAGGTCGGGGATTATTAGGGATGGCTACACCTTC; CDR3aa: CASRSGIIRDGYTF
v_gene: TRBV7-2; d_gene: NA; abundance: NA; j_gene: TRBJ2-7; CDR3nt: TGTGCCAGCAGCTTACCGACACCATCCTACGAGCAGTACTTC; CDR3aa: CASSLPTPSYEQYF
v_gene: TRBV7-2; d_gene: TRBD1; abundance: NA; j_gene: TRBJ1-4; CDR3nt: TGTGCCAGCAGCTTGTCCCAGGGGGCACCCAATGAAAAACTGTTTTTT; CDR3aa: CASSLSQGAPNEKLFF
v_gene: TRBV28; d_gene: NA; abundance: NA; j_gene: TRBJ2-5; CDR3nt: TGTGCCAGCAGTTTAGCCAGCGCAGGAGGAGAGACCCAGTACTTC; CDR3aa: CASSLASAGGETQYF
v_gene: TRBV6-2/TRBV6-3; d_gene: NA; abundance: once; j_gene: TRBJ1-4; CDR3nt: TGTGCCAGCAACCCGACACCCGCCCAGGAAAAACTGTTTTTT; CDR3aa: CASNPTPAQEKLFF
v_gene: TRBV11-2; d_gene: NA; abundance: NA; j_gene: TRBJ2-3; CDR3nt: TGTGCCAGCAGCCTTCTCGGGGGCGGGGGAAGCACAGATACGCAGTATTTT; CDR3aa: CASSLLGGGGSTDTQYF
v_gene: TRBV5-1; d_gene: NA; abundance: NA; j_gene: TRBJ2-1; CDR3nt: TGCGCCAGCAGCTTGGTTGGCCGGGTTGGTGAGCAGTTCTTC; CDR3aa: CASSLVGRVGEQFF
v_gene: TRBV7-2; d_gene: TRBD1; abundance: few; j_gene: TRBJ2-2; CDR3nt: TGTGCCAGCAGCAGGGACAGGGCGACTACCGGGGAGCTGTTTTTT; CDR3aa: CASSRDRATTGELFF